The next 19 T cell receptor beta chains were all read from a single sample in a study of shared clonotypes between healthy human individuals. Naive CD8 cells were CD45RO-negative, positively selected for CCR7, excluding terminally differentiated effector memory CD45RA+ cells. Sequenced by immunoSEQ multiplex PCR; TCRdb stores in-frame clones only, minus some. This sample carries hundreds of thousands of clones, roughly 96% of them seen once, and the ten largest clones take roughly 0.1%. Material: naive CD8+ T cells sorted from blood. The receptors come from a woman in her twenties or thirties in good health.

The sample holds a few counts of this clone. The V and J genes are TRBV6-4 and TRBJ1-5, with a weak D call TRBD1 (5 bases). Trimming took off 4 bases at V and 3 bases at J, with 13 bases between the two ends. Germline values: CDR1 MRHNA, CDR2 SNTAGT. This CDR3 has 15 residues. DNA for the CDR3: TGTGCCAGCAGTGCAGGGTCTGGTCTCAATCAGCCCCAGCATTTT. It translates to CASSAGSGLNQPQHF.

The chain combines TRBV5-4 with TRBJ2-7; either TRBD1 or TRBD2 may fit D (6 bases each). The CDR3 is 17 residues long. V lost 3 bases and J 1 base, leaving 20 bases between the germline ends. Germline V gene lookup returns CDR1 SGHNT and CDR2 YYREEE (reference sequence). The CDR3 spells CASSSTGGGMDSYEQYF. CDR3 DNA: TGTGCCAGCAGCTCTACAGGAGGGGGGATGGATTCCTACGAGCAGTACTTC.

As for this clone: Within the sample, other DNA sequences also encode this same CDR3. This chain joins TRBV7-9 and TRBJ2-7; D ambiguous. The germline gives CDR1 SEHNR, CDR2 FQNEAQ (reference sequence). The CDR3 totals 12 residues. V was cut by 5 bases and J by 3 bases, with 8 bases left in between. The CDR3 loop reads CASSLISYEQYF. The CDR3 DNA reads TGTGCCAGCAGCCTCATCAGCTACGAGCAGTACTTC.

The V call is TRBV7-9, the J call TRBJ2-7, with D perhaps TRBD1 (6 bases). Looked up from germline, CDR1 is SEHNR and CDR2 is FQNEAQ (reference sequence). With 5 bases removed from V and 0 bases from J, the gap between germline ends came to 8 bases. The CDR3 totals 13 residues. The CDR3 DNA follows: TGTGCCAGCAGCCGGGACAACTCCTACGAGCAGTACTTC. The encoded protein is CASSRDNSYEQYF.

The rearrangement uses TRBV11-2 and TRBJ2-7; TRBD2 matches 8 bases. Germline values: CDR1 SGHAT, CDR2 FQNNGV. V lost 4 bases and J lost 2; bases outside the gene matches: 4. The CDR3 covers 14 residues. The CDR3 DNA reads TGTGCCAGCAGCTCTAGCGGGCCGACCTACGAGCAGTACTTC. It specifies CASSSSGPTYEQYF.

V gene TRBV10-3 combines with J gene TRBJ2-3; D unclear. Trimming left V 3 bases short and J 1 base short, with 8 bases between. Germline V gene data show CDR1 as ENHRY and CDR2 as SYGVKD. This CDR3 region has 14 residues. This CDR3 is CAISDPTGTDTQYF. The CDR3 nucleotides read TGTGCCATCAGTGACCCCACCGGCACAGATACGCAGTATTTT.

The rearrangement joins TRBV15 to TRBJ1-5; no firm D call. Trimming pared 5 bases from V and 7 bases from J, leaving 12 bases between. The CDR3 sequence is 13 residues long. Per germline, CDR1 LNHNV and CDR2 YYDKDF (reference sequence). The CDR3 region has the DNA TGTGCCACCAGCTCCCCGGCGGGGCAGCCCCAGCATTTT. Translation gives CATSSPAGQPQHF.

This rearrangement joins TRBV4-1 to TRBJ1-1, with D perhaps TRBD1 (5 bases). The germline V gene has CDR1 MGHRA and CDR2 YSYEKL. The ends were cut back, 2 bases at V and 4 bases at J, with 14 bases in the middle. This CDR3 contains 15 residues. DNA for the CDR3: TGCGCCAGCAGCCAAACTCGGGACCGGAGCACTGAAGCTTTCTTT. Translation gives CASSQTRDRSTEAFF.

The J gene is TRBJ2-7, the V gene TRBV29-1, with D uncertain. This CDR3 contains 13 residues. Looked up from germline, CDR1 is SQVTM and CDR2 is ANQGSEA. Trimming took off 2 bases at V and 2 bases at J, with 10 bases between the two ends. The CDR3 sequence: CSVERYKTYEQYF. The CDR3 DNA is TGCAGCGTTGAAAGGTACAAAACCTACGAGCAGTACTTC.

The CDR3 DNA sequence: TGTGCCAGCAGCAATACCGGGACGGGATCCTACGAGCAGTACTTC. This encodes CASSNTGTGSYEQYF. The chain joins TRBV11-2 to TRBJ2-7; tentatively, D is TRBD1 or TRBD2 (5 bases each). Per germline, CDR1 SGHAT and CDR2 FQNNGV. Deletions cut 5 bases from V and 1 base from J, with 15 bases between. This CDR3 comprises 15 residues.

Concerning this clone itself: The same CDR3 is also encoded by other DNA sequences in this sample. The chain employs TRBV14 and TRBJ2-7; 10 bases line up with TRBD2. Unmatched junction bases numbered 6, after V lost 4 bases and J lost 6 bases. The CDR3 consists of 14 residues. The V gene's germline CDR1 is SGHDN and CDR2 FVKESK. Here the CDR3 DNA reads TGTGCCAGCAGCCGAAGCGGGAGGGCCACCGAGCAGTACTTC. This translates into CASSRSGRATEQYF.

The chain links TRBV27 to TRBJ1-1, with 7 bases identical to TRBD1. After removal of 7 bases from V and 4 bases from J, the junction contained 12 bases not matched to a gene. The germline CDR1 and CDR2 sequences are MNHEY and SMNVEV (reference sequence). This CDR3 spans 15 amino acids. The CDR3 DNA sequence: TGTGCCAGCAACCAACATACAGGGGTAGTCACTGAAGCTTTCTTT. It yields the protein CASNQHTGVVTEAFF.

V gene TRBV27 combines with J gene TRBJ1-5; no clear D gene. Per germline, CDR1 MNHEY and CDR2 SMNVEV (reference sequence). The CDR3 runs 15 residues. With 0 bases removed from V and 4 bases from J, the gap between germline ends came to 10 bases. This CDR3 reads CASSLSGIPNQPQHF. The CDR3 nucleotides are TGTGCCAGCAGTTTATCTGGGATACCTAATCAGCCCCAGCATTTT.

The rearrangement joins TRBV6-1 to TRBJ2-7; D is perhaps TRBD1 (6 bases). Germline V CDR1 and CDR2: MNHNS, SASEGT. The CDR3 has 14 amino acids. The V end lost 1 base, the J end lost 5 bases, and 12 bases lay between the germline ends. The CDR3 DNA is TGTGCCAGCAGTGAAGGGGGACAACCCGACGAGCAGTACTTC. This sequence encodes CASSEGGQPDEQYF.

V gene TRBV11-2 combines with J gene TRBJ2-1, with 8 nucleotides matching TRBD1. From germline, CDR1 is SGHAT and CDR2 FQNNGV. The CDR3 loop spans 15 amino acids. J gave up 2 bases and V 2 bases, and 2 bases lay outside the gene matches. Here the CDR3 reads CASSLRQGPYNEQFF. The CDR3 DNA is TGTGCCAGCAGCTTAAGACAGGGGCCCTACAATGAGCAGTTCTTC.

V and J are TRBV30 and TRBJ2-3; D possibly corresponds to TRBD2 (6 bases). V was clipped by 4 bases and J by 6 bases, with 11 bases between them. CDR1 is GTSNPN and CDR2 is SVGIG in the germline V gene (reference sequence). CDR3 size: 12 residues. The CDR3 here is CAWTPEGDTQYF. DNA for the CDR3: TGTGCCTGGACCCCGGAGGGGGATACGCAGTATTTT.

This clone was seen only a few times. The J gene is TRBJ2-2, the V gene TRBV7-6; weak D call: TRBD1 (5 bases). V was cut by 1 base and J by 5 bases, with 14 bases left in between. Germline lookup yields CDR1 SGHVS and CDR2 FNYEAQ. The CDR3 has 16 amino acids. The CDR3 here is CASSLEQDVKTGELFF. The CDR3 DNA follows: TGTGCCAGCAGCTTAGAACAGGATGTAAAGACCGGGGAGCTGTTTTTT.

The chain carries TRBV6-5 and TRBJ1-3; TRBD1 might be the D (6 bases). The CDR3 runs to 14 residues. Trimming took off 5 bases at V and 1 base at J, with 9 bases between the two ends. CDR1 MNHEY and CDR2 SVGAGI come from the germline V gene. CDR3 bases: TGTGCCAGCAGTACCGACAGGTCTGGAAACACCATATATTTT. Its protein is CASSTDRSGNTIYF.

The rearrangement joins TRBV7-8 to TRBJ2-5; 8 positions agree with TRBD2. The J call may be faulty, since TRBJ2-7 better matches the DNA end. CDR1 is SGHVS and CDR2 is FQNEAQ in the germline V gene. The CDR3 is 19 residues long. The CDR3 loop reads CASSLVGTSPVSWSYEQYF. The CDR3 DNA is TGTGCCAGCAGCTTAGTGGGGACTAGTCCCGTCTCTTGGTCCTACGAGCAGTACTTC.